Sequencing of this T cell receptor (beta chain) was carried out in a study of cytomegalovirus exposure and HLA in healthy donors. Overall study: The study placed about four fifths of its roughly 430 genotyped donors in the Caucasian-associated ancestry cluster.

Germline CDR1 MNHEY, CDR2 SVGAGI. J was trimmed by 9 bases and V by 9 bases; bases with no gene match: 13. This CDR3 contains 14 residues. PCR amplification relied on 60 Vbeta primers (plus 13 Jbeta primers). Repertoires were generated with immunoSEQ multiplex PCR, while TCRdb's copy carries only in-frame clones and drops some. This repertoire shows under 40,000 clones, about four fifths found once; its top ten account for around a tenth. The TCR comes from a middle-aged woman in good health and CMV-seronegative. This sequence joins TRBV6-5 and TRBJ2-1; the match to TRBD2 covers 8 bases. The sample consisted of PBMCs. CDR3 nucleotides: TGTGCCAGTACTTCTCCGGGACTAGTTTCTGAGCAGTTCTTC. Translation: CASTSPGLVSEQFF.